This record covers a single TCR beta chain. The antigen remains undetermined. V dropped 5 bases and J dropped 2 bases, with 9 bases sitting between them. The CDR3 has 13 amino acids. Germline V gene lookup returns CDR1 LNHNV and CDR2 YYDKDF (reference sequence). The data are from a study of PD-1 blockade in classical Hodgkin lymphoma. Brentuximab vedotin exposure varied, and every patient relapsed after autologous stem cell transplantation. Best responses fell into complete response, partial response or progressive disease. Here immunoSEQ multiplex PCR was the method, and the copy in TCRdb shows in-frame clones only, minus some. The sample yields tens of thousands of clones, about 89% seen once. Study observations and caveats: The study found that TCR diversity rose significantly by C4D1 in CD4+ but not CD8+ cells. No one has yet defined what causes the repertoire differences, which may be disease activity or prior therapy.

The sample was peripheral blood mononuclear cells (PBMCs), taken at baseline. The rearrangement links TRBV15 to TRBJ1-1; D is unclear. This TCR came from a human donor with classical Hodgkin lymphoma. CDR3: CATSPAGNTEAFF. The DNA of the CDR3 is TGTGCCACCAGCCCTGCAGGAAACACTGAAGCTTTCTTT.